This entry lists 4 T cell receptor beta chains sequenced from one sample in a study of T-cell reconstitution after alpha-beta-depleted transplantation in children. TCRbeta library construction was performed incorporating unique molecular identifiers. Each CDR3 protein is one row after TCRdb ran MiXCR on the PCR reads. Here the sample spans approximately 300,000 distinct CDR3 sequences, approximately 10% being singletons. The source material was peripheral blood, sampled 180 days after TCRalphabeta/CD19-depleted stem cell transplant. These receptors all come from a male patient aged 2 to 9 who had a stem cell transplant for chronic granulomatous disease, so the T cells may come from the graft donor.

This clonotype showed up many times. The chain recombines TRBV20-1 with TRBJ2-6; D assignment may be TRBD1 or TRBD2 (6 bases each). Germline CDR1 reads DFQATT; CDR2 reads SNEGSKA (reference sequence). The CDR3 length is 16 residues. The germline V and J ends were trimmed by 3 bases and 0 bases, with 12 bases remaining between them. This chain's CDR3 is CSASERGVSGANVLTF. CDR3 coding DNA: TGCAGTGCTAGTGAGAGGGGGGTCTCTGGGGCCAACGTCCTGACTTTC.

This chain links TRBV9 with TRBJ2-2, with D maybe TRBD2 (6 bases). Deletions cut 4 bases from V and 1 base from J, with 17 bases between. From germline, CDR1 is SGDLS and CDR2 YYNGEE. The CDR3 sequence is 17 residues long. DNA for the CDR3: TGTGCCAGCAGCCTTCTGGGGGGTTTTCAGAACACCGGGGAGCTGTTTTTT. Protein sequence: CASSLLGGFQNTGELFF.

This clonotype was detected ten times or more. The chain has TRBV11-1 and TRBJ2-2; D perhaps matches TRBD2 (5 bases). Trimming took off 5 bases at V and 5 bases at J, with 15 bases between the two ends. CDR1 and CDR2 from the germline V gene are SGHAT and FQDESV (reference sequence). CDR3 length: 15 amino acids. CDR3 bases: TGTGCCAGCAGCCCAGGAGGCAGGACTACCGGGGAGCTGTTTTTT. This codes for CASSPGGRTTGELFF. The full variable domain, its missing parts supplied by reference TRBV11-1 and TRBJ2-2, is EAEVAQSPRYKITEKSQAVAFWCDPISGHATLYWYRQILGQGPELLVQFQDESVVDDSQLPKDRFSAERLKGVDSTLKIQPAELGDSAMYLCASSPGGRTTGELFFGEGSRLTVL.

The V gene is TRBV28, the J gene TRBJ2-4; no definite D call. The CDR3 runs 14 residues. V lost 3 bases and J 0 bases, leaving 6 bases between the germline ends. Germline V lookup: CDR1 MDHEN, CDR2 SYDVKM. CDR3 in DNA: TGTGCCAGCAGTTTCCAGAAAGCCAAAAACATTCAGTACTTC. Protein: CASSFQKAKNIQYF.